This T cell receptor (beta chain) is from a study of OX40 agonist ivuxolimab in advanced cancers. Turning to the study itself: The study treated patients with ivuxolimab, an agonistic anti-OX40 (CD134) antibody. Study outcomes and limitations: Compared with others, partial responders at 0.1-3.0 mg/kg displayed clonal expansion among the lowest.

On this clone itself: Its antigen remains unidentified.

The V gene's germline CDR1 is KGHSH and CDR2 LQKENI. The ends were cut back, 1 base at V and 3 bases at J, with 10 bases in the middle. This CDR3 is built from 14 residues. The sampling schedule covered blood at baseline, cycle 4 day 1, and cycle 7 day 1. Sequencing was performed with immunoSEQ multiplex PCR; in TCRdb, only in-frame clones are kept and a portion is missing. The sample gives 55,000 to 75,000 clones, approximately 82% of which show up once; about 1% is in the top ten. The chain uses TRBV18 and TRBJ2-7; tentatively, D is TRBD1 (5 bases). The clonotype originates from an adult with an advanced solid tumor such as melanoma, head and neck, liver or kidney cancer. The sequences come from CD4+ or CD8+ T cells sorted from blood, collected in a trial of the OX40 agonist ivuxolimab. CDR3 in DNA: TGTGCCAGCTCACCACTCGAAGGGGACTACGAGCAGTACTTC. It translates to CASSPLEGDYEQYF.